The entry below gives a single T cell receptor (beta chain) sequence along with its context. Antigen specificity is unknown. Sorting that relied on CD45RO/CCR7/CD25/CD127/CD95/CD27 yielded CD4+ naive, central memory, regulatory and stem cell-like memory cells. Investigators reverse transcribed all isolated RNA, so they sequenced expressed TCRB transcripts. Naive, central memory and regulatory T cell samples yielded roughly 3.5 million reads on average. Produced via immunoSEQ multiplex PCR; TCRdb's table is partial and in-frame only. The sample contains hundreds of thousands of clones, about 30% of which appear only once. These data belong to a study of beta chain features in type 1 diabetes. General study results and limits: There was a moderate but significant shortening of TCRB CDR3s in all four CD4+ subsets of Type 1 diabetes patients. Type 1 diabetes patients had fewer VDJ junction insertions and more deletions.

J was trimmed by 3 bases and V by 2 bases; bases with no gene match: 4. Germline V gene lookup returns CDR1 SGHTA and CDR2 FQGNSA. There are 15 residues in the CDR3. This receptor was identified in a man aged 18 to 29 in good health. The chain uses TRBV7-2 and TRBJ2-7, with 10 bases fitting TRBD1. Sequencing was carried out using naive CD4+ T cells from blood. CDR3 region: CASSLRDRGYYEQYF. The CDR3 bases are TGTGCCAGCAGCTTACGGGACAGGGGTTACTACGAGCAGTACTTC.